Following are 9 T cell receptor beta chains from one sample sequenced in a study of shared clonotypes between healthy human individuals. Produced via immunoSEQ multiplex PCR; TCRdb's table is partial and in-frame only. The repertoire has approximately 350,000 clones, 96% of them found once; the top ten carry 0.25% to 0.35%. The sample comprised memory CD8+ T cells sorted from blood. The subset was: CD45RO+ cells pooled with CCR7-negative TemRA cells. The receptors here all came from a man aged 25 to 40 in good health.

As to this clone: One junction end disagrees with the germline gene, perhaps due to a read error. The chain joins TRBV13 to TRBJ2-1; 10 bases agree with TRBD2. Germline values: CDR1 PRHDT, CDR2 FYEKMQ (reference sequence). The CDR3 runs 15 residues. The CDR3 is CASSVGLADYNEQFF. In DNA form, the CDR3 reads TGTGCCAGCAGCGTAGGACTAGCGGACTACAATGAGCAGTTCTTC.

This chain joins TRBV5-5 and TRBJ1-5; no clear D gene. Germline loops: CDR1 SGHKS, CDR2 YYEKEE (reference sequence). The V end lost 0 bases, the J end lost 2 bases, and 6 bases lay between the germline ends. There are 14 residues in the CDR3. CDR3 DNA sequence: TGTGCCAGCAGCTTGGAGGCGGGCAATCAGCCCCAGCATTTT. This translates into CASSLEAGNQPQHF.

The V and J genes are TRBV28 and TRBJ2-2; D gene unclear. The V gene's germline CDR1 is MDHEN and CDR2 SYDVKM. CDR3 length: 15 residues. With 4 bases removed from V and 1 base from J, the gap between germline ends came to 10 bases. This chain's CDR3 is CASSSASVNTGELFF. CDR3 in DNA: TGTGCCAGCAGTTCCGCCAGTGTGAACACCGGGGAGCTGTTTTTT.

This rearrangement joins TRBV19 to TRBJ1-1; D may be TRBD1 (5 bases). CDR3 size: 14 residues. Germline assignment: CDR1 LNHDA and CDR2 SQIVND (reference sequence). Trimming left V 2 bases short and J 4 bases short, with 11 bases between. DNA for the CDR3: TGTGCCAGTAGTATAATCTTTGGGGCCACTGAAGCTTTCTTT. It is translated as CASSIIFGATEAFF.

V is TRBV4-1 and J is TRBJ2-3; D gene unclear. The V end lost 4 bases, the J end lost 6 bases, and 8 bases lay between the germline ends. Per germline, CDR1 MGHRA and CDR2 YSYEKL. This CDR3 has 12 amino acids. CDR3 in amino acids: CASSPGVDTQYF. The DNA for the CDR3 is TGCGCCAGCAGCCCTGGGGTCGATACGCAGTATTTT.

The CDR3 sequence: CAISEFRGAAFF. The CDR3 region has the DNA TGTGCCATCAGTGAATTCCGGGGCGCGGCTTTCTTT. The chain has TRBV10-3 and TRBJ1-1; TRBD1 might be the D (5 bases). The CDR3 runs to 12 residues. The V end lost 3 bases, the J end lost 11 bases, and 13 bases lay between the germline ends. Germline V gene data show CDR1 as ENHRY and CDR2 as SYGVKD.

This chain uses TRBV9 with TRBJ2-2; the D gene is possibly TRBD2 (5 bases). Germline V gene lookup returns CDR1 SGDLS and CDR2 YYNGEE. This CDR3 spans 14 amino acids. The V gene lost 0 bases and the J gene lost 8 bases, with 11 bases spanning the gap. The CDR3 sequence is CASSVARTGGELFF. Written as DNA, the CDR3 is TGTGCCAGCAGCGTAGCCAGGACGGGAGGGGAGCTGTTTTTT.

The chain recombines TRBV29-1 with TRBJ2-1; D is possibly TRBD2 (7 bases). Trimming shortened V by 3 bases and J by 4 bases, and 13 bases separated the two germline ends. Germline values: CDR1 SQVTM, CDR2 ANQGSEA. The length of the CDR3 is 14 residues. CDR3: CSVEGGTHYNEQFF. CDR3 DNA sequence: TGCAGCGTTGAGGGGGGGACACATTACAATGAGCAGTTCTTC.

The chain employs TRBV12-5 and TRBJ2-1; D could derive from TRBD1 or TRBD2 (6 bases each). V shed 4 bases and J shed 2 bases, with 15 bases lying between them. Germline loops: CDR1 LGHNT, CDR2 FRNRAP. The CDR3 is 16 amino acids. The CDR3 loop reads CASGSLPGAAYNEQFF. CDR3 DNA sequence: TGTGCTAGTGGTTCCCTACCGGGGGCCGCCTACAATGAGCAGTTCTTC.